What follows describes a single TCR beta chain. These data belong to a study of CD8 T cells in Susac syndrome. Trimming pared 2 bases from V and 5 bases from J, leaving 15 bases between. Germline CDR1 SSHAT, CDR2 FNYEAQ (reference sequence). The CDR3 is 15 residues long. RNA totalling about 0.5 to 1 ug underwent reverse transcription with random hexamers. TCRdb fed the immunoSEQ multiplex PCR reads into MiXCR, producing one record per CDR3 protein. Of 170,000 or so distinct CDR3 sequences in the sample, 95% were seen once. The chain couples TRBV7-7 to TRBJ2-5; D remains ambiguous. The sequencing sample was made of CD8+ T cells from PBMCs. This TCR derives from a human donor with multiple sclerosis. Here the CDR3 reads CASSLSVSGGETQYF. Here the CDR3 DNA reads TGTGCCAGCAGCTTATCTGTATCCGGTGGGGAGACCCAGTACTTC.